This record concerns one TCR beta chain sequence. Its antigen is not known. Reverse transcription of extracted RNA yielded cDNA, which provided the sequencing template. TCRdb keeps only in-frame clones here, not all; method: immunoSEQ multiplex PCR. The top ten hold under 15% of the sample, which has roughly 170,000 clones, around three fifths seen once. Germline CDR1 and CDR2: SGHRS and YFSETQ. Trimming took 0 bases from V and 3 from J, leaving 10 bases between them. This CDR3 is 14 amino acids long. This entry comes from a study of CD8+ T cells in alopecia areata. Study-level findings and limits: Among patients, TCR sharing was less clear than in mice, a difference possibly due in part to HLA diversity in the patient population.

Sample: CD4+ T cells sorted from blood, taken at week 0. This rearrangement joins TRBV5-1 to TRBJ2-7; the D is unclear. The origin of this receptor is a human donor with alopecia areata. Here the CDR3 DNA reads TGCGCCAGCAGCTTGGAGGGCAGATACTACGAGCAGTACTTC. Protein product: CASSLEGRYYEQYF.